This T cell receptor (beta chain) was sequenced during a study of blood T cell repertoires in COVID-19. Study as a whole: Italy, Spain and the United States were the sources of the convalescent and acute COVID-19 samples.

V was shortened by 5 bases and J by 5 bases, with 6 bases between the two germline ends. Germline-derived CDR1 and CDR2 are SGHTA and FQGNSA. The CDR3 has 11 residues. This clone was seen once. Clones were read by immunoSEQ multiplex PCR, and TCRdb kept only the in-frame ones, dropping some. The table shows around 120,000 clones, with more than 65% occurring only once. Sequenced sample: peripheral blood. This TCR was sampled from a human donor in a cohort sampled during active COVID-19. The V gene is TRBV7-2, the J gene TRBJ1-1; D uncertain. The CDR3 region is CASSPRTEAFF. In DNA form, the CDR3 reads TGTGCCAGCAGCCCCCGGACTGAAGCTTTCTTT. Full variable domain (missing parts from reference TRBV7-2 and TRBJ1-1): GAGVSQSPSNKVTEKGKDVELRCDPISGHTALYWYRQSLGQGLEFLIYFQGNSAPDKSGLPSDRFSAERTGGSVSTLTIQRTQQEDSAVYLCASSPRTEAFFGQGTRLTVV.